The clone carrying this TCR beta chain appeared a single time. The junction does not match germline at one end; this may be a read error. Using a J-beta primer mix together with a sample-barcoded 5' primer, a second PCR was run for roughly 7 to 11 cycles. Tags on each cDNA molecule came from a template-switch adaptor with 12 random nucleotides. Each CDR3 protein is one row after TCRdb ran MiXCR on the 5' RACE reads. The sample yields hundreds of thousands of distinct CDR3 sequences, approximately 31% seen once. The source of the sample is a study of blood T cells in healthy people across ages. CDR3 size: 14 residues. CDR1 is SEHNR and CDR2 is FQNEAQ in the germline V gene (reference sequence). Per sample, extraction of total RNA gave at least 5.5 micrograms in every case.

The chain employs TRBV7-9 and TRBJ2-7, with D maybe TRBD2 (6 bases). This TCR derives from a woman older than 75 in good health. The source material was blood. The CDR3 region is CASSLTGTPYGQYF. CDR3 nucleotide sequence: TGTGCCAGCAGCTTAACCGGGACTCCCTACGGGCAGTACTTC.